These 13 T cell receptor beta chains came from one sample sequenced in a study of neurological immune-mediated disorders. TCRdb re-called the 5' RACE reads through MiXCR, storing one row per CDR3 protein. The table has more than 70,000 distinct CDR3 sequences, about a sixth seen once. The sequenced material came from PBMCs. These receptors were taken from a woman in her 40s in good health.

The sample holds many counts of this clonotype. The chain carries TRBV7-7 and TRBJ2-5, with 11 bases that match TRBD2. This CDR3 spans 14 amino acids. V was pared by 1 base and J by 9 bases, with 4 bases of the junction left unmatched. CDR1 is SSHAT, CDR2 FNYEAQ, per germline (reference sequence). The CDR3 is CASSLVLAGGPQYF. DNA for the CDR3: TGTGCCAGCAGCTTAGTTCTAGCGGGGGGTCCCCAGTACTTC.

The chain has TRBV5-1 and TRBJ2-7, with TRBD1 matching 8 bases. The length of the CDR3 is 14 residues. J gave up 3 bases and V 4 bases, and 6 bases lay outside the gene matches. Germline V gene data show CDR1 as SGHRS and CDR2 as YFSETQ. The CDR3 sequence: CASSIRGPNYEQYF. The CDR3, as DNA: TGCGCCAGCAGCATCAGGGGGCCCAACTACGAGCAGTACTTC.

This clonotype has at least ten counts. This chain links TRBV12-3 or TRBV12-4 with TRBJ1-2; possibly TRBD1 for D (6 bases). The CDR3 length is 12 residues. V lost 6 bases and J 8 bases, leaving 13 bases between the germline ends. The CDR3, as DNA: TGTGCCAGCAGCCTAGTCGGGGGCGGCTACACCTTC. This gives the protein CASSLVGGGYTF.

The chain carries TRBV6-6 and TRBJ2-7, with a possible D match to TRBD1 (6 bases). Trimming shortened V by 4 bases and J by 4 bases, and 14 bases separated the two germline ends. The CDR3 has 14 amino acids. Germline loops: CDR1 MNHNY, CDR2 SVGAGI (reference sequence). CDR3 residues: CASSFSDSPYEQYF. CDR3 bases: TGTGCCAGCAGTTTTTCGGACAGCCCTTACGAGCAGTACTTC.

The table lists this clonotype with a few counts. The J gene is TRBJ1-2, the V gene TRBV20-1; perhaps TRBD1 as D (5 bases). In germline, CDR1 is DFQATT, CDR2 SNEGSKA (reference sequence). This CDR3 comprises 11 residues. Trimming shortened V by 4 bases and J by 5 bases, and 8 bases separated the two germline ends. This CDR3 reads CSATGLYGYTF. In nucleotides, the CDR3 is TGCAGTGCTACGGGACTTTATGGCTACACCTTC.

The sample holds many counts of this clonotype. V and J are TRBV6-4 and TRBJ2-3, with a tentative D call TRBD2 (5 bases). This CDR3 is built from 15 residues. The V gene's germline CDR1 is MRHNA and CDR2 SNTAGT. Deletions cut 4 bases from V and 0 bases from J, with 11 bases between. Here the CDR3 DNA reads TGTGCCAGCAGTGTCCTAAGCGGTAGCACAGATACGCAGTATTTT. This translates into CASSVLSGSTDTQYF.

This chain joins TRBV12-3 or TRBV12-4 and TRBJ1-1, with a weak D call TRBD1 (5 bases). Trimming left V 3 bases short and J 4 bases short, with 12 bases between. CDR3 length equals 14 residues. The CDR3 reads CASSFLGESTEAFF. For the CDR3, the DNA is TGTGCCAGCAGTTTTCTAGGGGAATCCACTGAAGCTTTCTTT.

In the case of this clonotype: One end of the junction fails to match germline, which may point to a read error. The chain has TRBV7-8 and TRBJ1-4; TRBD1 might be the D (6 bases). This CDR3 region has 16 residues. Germline V gene sequence: CDR1 SGHVS, CDR2 FQNEAQ. The CDR3 loop is CASSFEPGAPNEKLIF. In DNA, the CDR3 is TGTGCCAGCAGCTTCGAACCAGGGGCCCCAAATGAAAAACTGATTTTT.

In regard to this clonotype: A single base separates this from a much larger clone, so it may be a read error. The V call is TRBV20-1, the J call TRBJ2-1; 14 nucleotides align to TRBD2. CDR1 and CDR2 from the germline V gene are DFQATT and SNEGSKA (reference sequence). The CDR3 contains 14 residues. CDR3 sequence (DNA): TGCAGTGCCCTGGGACTAGCGGGGGAGAATGATCAGTTCTTC. Protein product: CSALGLAGENDQFF.

The chain has TRBV7-6 and TRBJ2-3; a weak D match, TRBD2 (5 bases). The CDR3 is 14 amino acids. Per the germline V gene, CDR1 is SGHVS and CDR2 is FNYEAQ. The V end was cut by 4 bases, the J end by 6 bases, with 14 bases between. CDR3 DNA: TGTGCCAGCAGCTCCTCCCGGCGAGGGGATACGCAGTATTTT. Amino acid sequence: CASSSSRRGDTQYF.

Many counts were recorded for this clonotype. The chain is built from TRBV10-3 and TRBJ1-1; D perhaps matches TRBD1 (5 bases). The germline CDR1 and CDR2 sequences are ENHRY and SYGVKD. Between the trimmed V and J ends, which lost 0 bases and 3 bases, there was a span of 11 bases. This CDR3 is 15 amino acids long. CDR3 nucleotide sequence: TGTGCCATCAGTGAGTCGAAGGCGGGGGACACTGAAGCTTTCTTT. As protein: CAISESKAGDTEAFF.

This clonotype was picked up many times. This chain joins TRBV2 and TRBJ2-2, with 7 bases aligning to TRBD2. This CDR3 is 16 amino acids long. The germline gives CDR1 SNHLY, CDR2 FYNNEI. The ends lost 7 bases at V and 5 bases at J; junction bases unmatched: 13. Here the CDR3 reads CASTTPWGGWTGELFF. CDR3 nucleotide sequence: TGTGCCAGCACCACCCCATGGGGGGGATGGACCGGGGAGCTGTTTTTT.

This clonotype was counted at least ten times. J is TRBJ1-2 and V is TRBV6-5; D unresolved. The ends were cut back, 6 bases at V and 4 bases at J, with 15 bases in the middle. This CDR3 has 14 amino acids. CDR1 and CDR2 (germline): MNHEY, SVGAGI. CDR3 sequence (DNA): TGTGCCAGCAGCGGCGAGAGGGATAGCTATGGCTACACCTTC. Its translation is CASSGERDSYGYTF.